Listed here are 11 T cell receptor beta chains from one sample, sequenced in a study of shared clonotypes between healthy human individuals. Sequencing was performed with immunoSEQ multiplex PCR; in TCRdb, only in-frame clones are kept and a portion is missing. The table includes fewer than 850,000 clones, less than 95% detected once. Sample: memory CD8+ T cells from PBMCs. Stated subset: CD45RO+ cells pooled with CCR7-negative TemRA cells. Every receptor here comes from a man between 18 and 29 years old in good health. Some clones in this sample may be carry-over from other donors' samples.

This clone has just one count. V usage is TRBV5-1 and J usage is TRBJ1-5; D is unclear. The CDR3 sequence is 17 residues long. Germline V gene data show CDR1 as SGHRS and CDR2 as YFSETQ. Trimming took 2 bases from V and 2 from J, leaving 17 bases between them. The CDR3 DNA is TGCGCCAGCAGCTTCCGGGATCACTTTCGTGGCAATCAGCCCCAGCATTTT. Translating gives CASSFRDHFRGNQPQHF.

The chain joins TRBV4-1 to TRBJ2-7, with D possibly TRBD2 on 5 matching bases. This CDR3 is built from 13 residues. V was shortened by 5 bases and J by 4 bases, with 12 bases between the two germline ends. Germline V gene data show CDR1 as MGHRA and CDR2 as YSYEKL. Here the CDR3 reads CASSAGVRYEQYF. The CDR3 DNA is TGCGCCAGCAGCGCCGGGGTCCGATACGAGCAGTACTTC.

The chain has TRBV11-3 and TRBJ2-7; TRBD2 is a possible D gene (5 bases). The CDR3 has 13 residues. Germline V gene lookup returns CDR1 SGHNT and CDR2 YENEEA. V was cut by 5 bases and J by 3 bases, with 11 bases left in between. For the CDR3, the DNA is TGTGCCAGCAGCGTCGGGGAAGACTACGAGCAGTACTTC. As protein: CASSVGEDYEQYF.

The rearrangement uses TRBV29-1 and TRBJ2-1; 8 positions agree with TRBD2. V trimming: 5 bases; J trimming: 2 bases; junction bases outside the gene matches: 5. The CDR3 covers 14 residues. CDR1 and CDR2 (germline): SQVTM, ANQGSEA. The CDR3 sequence is CSVHQAGAYNEQFF. The CDR3 DNA is TGCAGCGTTCACCAAGCGGGGGCCTACAATGAGCAGTTCTTC.

The chain joins TRBV5-6 to TRBJ2-2; D ambiguous. V dropped 6 bases and J dropped 3 bases, with 15 bases sitting between them. This CDR3 is 15 amino acids long. Germline loops: CDR1 SGHDT, CDR2 YYEEEE. The CDR3 spells CASNYGPLYTGELFF. In DNA, the CDR3 is TGTGCCAGCAACTACGGGCCACTCTACACCGGGGAGCTGTTTTTT.

This chain connects TRBV6-6 to TRBJ2-1; D remains unclear. CDR3 length equals 12 residues. CDR1 and CDR2 (germline): MNHNY, SVGAGI (reference sequence). With 5 bases removed from V and 5 bases from J, the gap between germline ends came to 7 bases. The CDR3 region has the DNA TGTGCCAGCAGTATGGATAACAATGAGCAGTTCTTC. Its protein is CASSMDNNEQFF.

The chain couples TRBV7-2 to TRBJ2-7; possibly TRBD2 for D (6 bases). V dropped 1 base and J dropped 3 bases, with 13 bases sitting between them. In germline, CDR1 is SGHTA, CDR2 FQGNSA. The CDR3 totals 15 residues. This CDR3 is CASSLGRDSYYEQYF. CDR3 DNA sequence: TGTGCCAGCAGCTTAGGACGGGACTCTTACTACGAGCAGTACTTC.

V usage is TRBV7-2 and J usage is TRBJ1-2; TRBD1 is a possible D gene (6 bases). This CDR3 has 14 amino acids. Per the germline V gene, CDR1 is SGHTA and CDR2 is FQGNSA. V was trimmed by 5 bases and J by 5 bases, leaving 15 bases between them. The CDR3 region has the DNA TGTGCCAGCAGCCCCCGGGACATCGGATATGGCTACACCTTC. Translation: CASSPRDIGYGYTF.

This clone has only a few counts. The chain links TRBV2 to TRBJ1-5; 10 positions agree with TRBD1. Germline values: CDR1 SNHLY, CDR2 FYNNEI. J lost 5 bases, V lost 8 bases, and 6 bases had no gene match. The CDR3 spans 14 residues. The CDR3 here is CASQPGQGHQPQHF. The DNA of the CDR3 is TGTGCCAGCCAACCGGGACAGGGGCATCAGCCCCAGCATTTT.

This clone appeared once. The chain couples TRBV28 to TRBJ2-5, with D possibly being TRBD1 or TRBD2 (5 bases each). Between the trimmed V and J ends, which lost 6 bases and 2 bases, there was a span of 13 bases. The CDR3 covers 14 residues. Germline V lookup: CDR1 MDHEN, CDR2 SYDVKM. In DNA form, the CDR3 reads TGTGCCAGCAGGGGAGCAGGGTGGCAAGAGACCCAGTACTTC. Amino acid sequence: CASRGAGWQETQYF.

This clone was seen once. This chain links TRBV4-1 with TRBJ2-3; weak D call: TRBD1 (5 bases). CDR3 size: 13 residues. V lost 0 bases to trimming and J lost 6 bases, with 7 bases between them. Germline V CDR1 and CDR2: MGHRA, YSYEKL. The CDR3 spells CASSQDGADTQYF. The CDR3 DNA reads TGCGCCAGCAGCCAAGATGGGGCGGATACGCAGTATTTT.